This T cell receptor beta chain appears in the sequencing data of a study of T cells in Graves' hyperthyroidism and ophthalmopathy. Germline V gene sequence: CDR1 DFQATT, CDR2 SNEGSKA (reference sequence). This CDR3 has 15 residues. Trimming at V came to 6 bases and at J to 4 bases, leaving 11 bases not matched to a gene. In this sample, this clonotype turned up a few times. There were TCR beta CDR3 regions amplified from RNA transcripts. The TCR CDR3 first-round RT-PCR relied on the HTBI primer set. TCRdb recomputed calls from the multiplex PCR reads with MiXCR, one row per CDR3 protein. The table includes some 620,000 distinct CDR3 sequences, around 15% detected once.

The chain couples TRBV20-1 to TRBJ2-3, with 9 bases aligning to TRBD2. This TCR derives from a woman between 25 and 40 years old with Graves' hyperthyroidism. The sequenced material came from blood. The CDR3 reads CSAATGGRAADTQYF. For the CDR3, the DNA is TGCAGTGCCGCGACTGGCGGGAGGGCGGCAGATACGCAGTATTTT.